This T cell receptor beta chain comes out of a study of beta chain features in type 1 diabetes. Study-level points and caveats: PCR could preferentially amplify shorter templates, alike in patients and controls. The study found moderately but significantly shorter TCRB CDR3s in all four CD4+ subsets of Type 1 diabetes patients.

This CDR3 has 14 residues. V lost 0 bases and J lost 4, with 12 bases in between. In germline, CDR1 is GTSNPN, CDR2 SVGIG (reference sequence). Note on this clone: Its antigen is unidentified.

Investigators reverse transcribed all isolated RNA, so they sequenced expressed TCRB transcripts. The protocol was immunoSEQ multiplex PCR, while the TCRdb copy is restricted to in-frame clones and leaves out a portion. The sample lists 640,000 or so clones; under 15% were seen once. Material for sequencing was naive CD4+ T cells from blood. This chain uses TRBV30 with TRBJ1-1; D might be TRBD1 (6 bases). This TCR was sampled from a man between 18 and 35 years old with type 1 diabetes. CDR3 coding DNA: TGTGCCTGGAGTGTAGGGGGGGATAGCACTGAAGCTTTCTTT. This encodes CAWSVGGDSTEAFF.